Listed below are T cell receptor beta chains from one sample, sequenced in a study of technical replicates of blood from a handful of donors. Assay used: immunoSEQ multiplex PCR; TCRdb lists only in-frame clones, some missing. In the table there are fewer than 90,000 clones, approximately 94% of which are singletons. Material for sequencing was T cells isolated from PBMCs. All receptors derive from a human donor in good health. CDR3s include the opening cysteine and the closing phenylalanine or tryptophan. A D gene is named only where the DNA matches it firmly. Only some rows state a clone size, as once, few, many or a class for expanded clones.

clone_size: NA; v_call: TRBV5-1; j_call: TRBJ1-4; d_call: NA; cdr3_aa: CASADSGSTTNEKLFF; cdr3_nt: TGCGCCAGCGCCGATTCGGGGAGTACAACTAATGAAAAACTGTTTTTT
clone_size: NA; v_call: TRBV20-1; j_call: TRBJ2-7; d_call: NA; cdr3_aa: CSARRGYEQYF; cdr3_nt: TGCAGTGCTAGACGGGGGTACGAGCAGTACTTC
clone_size: NA; v_call: TRBV18; j_call: TRBJ2-7; d_call: NA; cdr3_aa: CASSPPSYGVGHEQYF; cdr3_nt: TGTGCCAGCTCACCGCCCTCTTACGGGGTCGGGCACGAGCAGTACTTC
clone_size: NA; v_call: TRBV6-1; j_call: TRBJ1-2; d_call: NA; cdr3_aa: CASSDGTFYGYTF; cdr3_nt: TGTGCCAGCAGTGATGGGACATTCTATGGCTACACCTTC
clone_size: few; v_call: TRBV19; j_call: TRBJ2-7; d_call: NA; cdr3_aa: CASSIGGGSSYEQYF; cdr3_nt: TGTGCCAGTAGTATAGGTGGTGGTAGCTCCTACGAGCAGTACTTC
clone_size: NA; v_call: TRBV28; j_call: TRBJ1-1; d_call: NA; cdr3_aa: CASSPLVYSEAFF; cdr3_nt: TGTGCCAGCAGTCCCTTAGTTTACTCTGAAGCTTTCTTT
clone_size: NA; v_call: TRBV9; j_call: TRBJ2-5; d_call: NA; cdr3_aa: CASSAGERPYQETQYF; cdr3_nt: TGTGCCAGCAGCGCGGGAGAGCGCCCTTACCAAGAGACCCAGTACTTC
clone_size: NA; v_call: TRBV5-4; j_call: TRBJ2-1; d_call: TRBD2; cdr3_aa: CASSLVLSGGYNEQFF; cdr3_nt: TGTGCCAGCAGCTTGGTACTCAGCGGGGGCTACAATGAGCAGTTCTTC
clone_size: once; v_call: TRBV5-1; j_call: TRBJ1-4; d_call: NA; cdr3_aa: CASLQSNEKLFF; cdr3_nt: TGCGCCAGCCTCCAGTCTAATGAAAAACTGTTTTTT
clone_size: NA; v_call: TRBV27; j_call: TRBJ1-5; d_call: NA; cdr3_aa: CASSLEPVLMDQPQHF; cdr3_nt: TGTGCCAGCAGCTTGGAGCCGGTTCTCATGGATCAGCCCCAGCATTTT
clone_size: NA; v_call: TRBV19; j_call: TRBJ2-4; d_call: NA; cdr3_aa: CASRGDTIQYF; cdr3_nt: TGTGCCAGTAGGGGGGACACTATTCAGTACTTC
clone_size: NA; v_call: TRBV9; j_call: TRBJ2-7; d_call: TRBD1; cdr3_aa: CASSSRTGGYEQYF; cdr3_nt: TGTGCCAGCAGCTCCCGGACAGGGGGCTACGAGCAGTACTTC
clone_size: NA; v_call: TRBV28; j_call: TRBJ2-5; d_call: TRBD1; cdr3_aa: CASSTWATGGETQYF; cdr3_nt: TGTGCCAGCAGTACGTGGGCGACAGGGGGAGAGACCCAGTACTTC
clone_size: NA; v_call: TRBV5-1; j_call: TRBJ2-3; d_call: NA; cdr3_aa: CASSLVQRATDTQYF; cdr3_nt: TGCGCCAGCAGCTTGGTTCAGCGGGCCACAGATACGCAGTATTTT
clone_size: few; v_call: TRBV7-9; j_call: TRBJ1-1; d_call: TRBD1; cdr3_aa: CASSRATGGRVAEAFF; cdr3_nt: TGTGCCAGCAGCCGTGCGACAGGGGGAAGAGTCGCTGAAGCTTTCTTT
clone_size: NA; v_call: TRBV6-4; j_call: TRBJ1-5; d_call: TRBD1; cdr3_aa: CANSWYSRGRGGQPQHF; cdr3_nt: TGTGCCAACTCTTGGTATTCTAGGGGGCGCGGAGGACAGCCCCAGCATTTT
clone_size: NA; v_call: TRBV6-5; j_call: TRBJ2-7; d_call: TRBD2; cdr3_aa: CASSSGTSHNEQYF; cdr3_nt: TGTGCCAGCAGTTCCGGGACTAGTCACAACGAGCAGTACTTC
clone_size: NA; v_call: TRBV2; j_call: TRBJ2-7; d_call: NA; cdr3_aa: CASSESSYEQYF; cdr3_nt: TGTGCCAGCAGTGAGAGTTCCTACGAGCAGTACTTC
clone_size: NA; v_call: TRBV6-1; j_call: TRBJ2-2; d_call: TRBD2; cdr3_aa: CASSEARGSSANTGELFF; cdr3_nt: TGTGCCAGCAGTGAAGCGCGGGGGTCCTCTGCGAACACCGGGGAGCTGTTTTTT
clone_size: NA; v_call: TRBV19; j_call: TRBJ2-7; d_call: TRBD2; cdr3_aa: CASSMKYGGENYEQYF; cdr3_nt: TGTGCCAGTAGTATGAAATACGGGGGGGAAAACTACGAGCAGTACTTC
clone_size: NA; v_call: TRBV7-6; j_call: TRBJ2-5; d_call: NA; cdr3_aa: CASSLGEETQYF; cdr3_nt: TGTGCCAGCAGCTTAGGCGAGGAGACCCAGTACTTC
clone_size: NA; v_call: TRBV11-2; j_call: TRBJ2-1; d_call: TRBD2; cdr3_aa: CASSLDSGAHNEQFF; cdr3_nt: TGTGCCAGCAGCTTAGACAGCGGGGCGCACAATGAGCAGTTCTTC
clone_size: NA; v_call: TRBV7-9; j_call: TRBJ2-3; d_call: NA; cdr3_aa: CASSLIAGTTDTQYF; cdr3_nt: TGTGCCAGCAGCTTAATTGCGGGAACCACAGATACGCAGTATTTT
clone_size: once; v_call: TRBV6-6; j_call: TRBJ2-7; d_call: NA; cdr3_aa: CASSYSPRGGYEQYF; cdr3_nt: TGTGCCAGCAGTTACTCTCCAAGGGGGGGCTACGAGCAGTACTTC
clone_size: NA; v_call: TRBV27; j_call: TRBJ2-5; d_call: TRBD2; cdr3_aa: CASSLLAGVETQYF; cdr3_nt: TGTGCCAGCAGTTTACTAGCGGGAGTAGAGACCCAGTACTTC
clone_size: NA; v_call: TRBV6-6; j_call: TRBJ1-2; d_call: NA; cdr3_aa: CASSPPGTNYGYTF; cdr3_nt: TGTGCCAGCAGCCCCCCGGGGACTAACTATGGCTACACCTTC
clone_size: NA; v_call: TRBV7-9; j_call: TRBJ1-1; d_call: TRBD1; cdr3_aa: CASSFDLPGQEAFF; cdr3_nt: TGTGCCAGCAGCTTCGACTTACCGGGACAGGAAGCTTTCTTT
clone_size: NA; v_call: TRBV5-1; j_call: TRBJ2-7; d_call: TRBD1; cdr3_aa: CASSLDGQGIYEQYF; cdr3_nt: TGCGCCAGCAGCTTGGATGGACAGGGTATCTACGAGCAGTACTTC
clone_size: NA; v_call: TRBV7-2; j_call: TRBJ1-5; d_call: NA; cdr3_aa: CASSKDGVNQPQHF; cdr3_nt: TGTGCCAGCAGTAAAGACGGAGTAAATCAGCCCCAGCATTTT
clone_size: NA; v_call: TRBV5-4; j_call: TRBJ2-5; d_call: NA; cdr3_aa: CASSLIVSDQETQYF; cdr3_nt: TGTGCCAGCAGCTTGATCGTTTCAGACCAAGAGACCCAGTACTTC
clone_size: NA; v_call: TRBV6-1; j_call: TRBJ2-7; d_call: TRBD1; cdr3_aa: CASSEEQGTYEQYF; cdr3_nt: TGTGCCAGCAGTGAAGAACAGGGGACCTACGAGCAGTACTTC
clone_size: NA; v_call: TRBV19; j_call: TRBJ2-3; d_call: NA; cdr3_aa: CASSRTATDTQYF; cdr3_nt: TGTGCCAGTAGTCGGACAGCCACAGATACGCAGTATTTT
clone_size: NA; v_call: TRBV7-9; j_call: TRBJ2-1; d_call: TRBD1; cdr3_aa: CASSLIKGQGRNEQFF; cdr3_nt: TGTGCCAGCAGCTTAATTAAGGGACAGGGTCGGAATGAGCAGTTCTTC
clone_size: NA; v_call: TRBV28; j_call: TRBJ2-2; d_call: TRBD1; cdr3_aa: CVTSRDRGFTGELFF; cdr3_nt: TGTGTCACCTCCCGGGACAGGGGGTTCACCGGGGAGCTGTTTTTT
clone_size: NA; v_call: TRBV5-1; j_call: TRBJ2-7; d_call: NA; cdr3_aa: CASSLGLTYEQYF; cdr3_nt: TGCGCCAGCAGCTTAGGACTCACCTACGAGCAGTACTTC
clone_size: NA; v_call: TRBV11-3; j_call: TRBJ2-5; d_call: TRBD2; cdr3_aa: CASSLLSGGYQETQYF; cdr3_nt: TGTGCCAGCAGCTTACTTAGCGGGGGCTACCAAGAGACCCAGTACTTC
clone_size: once; v_call: TRBV10-1; j_call: TRBJ2-7; d_call: NA; cdr3_aa: CASSEFSTGSSYEQYF; cdr3_nt: TGCGCCAGCAGTGAATTCTCCACAGGGAGCTCCTACGAGCAGTACTTC
clone_size: NA; v_call: TRBV28; j_call: TRBJ1-4; d_call: NA; cdr3_aa: CASSIGHSTNEKLFF; cdr3_nt: TGTGCCAGCAGTATCGGACACTCAACTAATGAAAAACTGTTTTTT
clone_size: NA; v_call: TRBV2; j_call: TRBJ1-3; d_call: NA; cdr3_aa: CASSEEQGYGNTIYF; cdr3_nt: TGTGCCAGCAGTGAAGAACAGGGTTATGGAAACACCATATATTTT
clone_size: NA; v_call: TRBV19; j_call: TRBJ1-5; d_call: TRBD1; cdr3_aa: CASSPGTGGYSNQPQHF; cdr3_nt: TGTGCCAGTAGTCCGGGGACAGGGGGGTATAGCAATCAGCCCCAGCATTTT